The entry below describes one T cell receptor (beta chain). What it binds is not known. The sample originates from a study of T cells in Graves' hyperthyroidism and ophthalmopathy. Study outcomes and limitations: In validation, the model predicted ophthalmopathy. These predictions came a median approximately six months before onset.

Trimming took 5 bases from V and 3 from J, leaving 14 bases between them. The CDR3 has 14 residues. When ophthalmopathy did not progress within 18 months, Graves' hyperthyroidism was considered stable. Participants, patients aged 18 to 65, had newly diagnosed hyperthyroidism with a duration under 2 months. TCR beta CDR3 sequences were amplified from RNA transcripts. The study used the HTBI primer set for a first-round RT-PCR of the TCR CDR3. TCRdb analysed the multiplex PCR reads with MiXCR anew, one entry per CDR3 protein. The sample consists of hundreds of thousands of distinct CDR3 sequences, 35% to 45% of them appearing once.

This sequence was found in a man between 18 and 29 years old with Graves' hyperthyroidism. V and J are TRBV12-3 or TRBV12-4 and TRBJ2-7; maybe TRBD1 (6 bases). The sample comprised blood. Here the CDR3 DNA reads TGTGCCAGCAGTCGAGGGGGAGCCGGCTACGAGCAGTACTTC. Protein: CASSRGGAGYEQYF.